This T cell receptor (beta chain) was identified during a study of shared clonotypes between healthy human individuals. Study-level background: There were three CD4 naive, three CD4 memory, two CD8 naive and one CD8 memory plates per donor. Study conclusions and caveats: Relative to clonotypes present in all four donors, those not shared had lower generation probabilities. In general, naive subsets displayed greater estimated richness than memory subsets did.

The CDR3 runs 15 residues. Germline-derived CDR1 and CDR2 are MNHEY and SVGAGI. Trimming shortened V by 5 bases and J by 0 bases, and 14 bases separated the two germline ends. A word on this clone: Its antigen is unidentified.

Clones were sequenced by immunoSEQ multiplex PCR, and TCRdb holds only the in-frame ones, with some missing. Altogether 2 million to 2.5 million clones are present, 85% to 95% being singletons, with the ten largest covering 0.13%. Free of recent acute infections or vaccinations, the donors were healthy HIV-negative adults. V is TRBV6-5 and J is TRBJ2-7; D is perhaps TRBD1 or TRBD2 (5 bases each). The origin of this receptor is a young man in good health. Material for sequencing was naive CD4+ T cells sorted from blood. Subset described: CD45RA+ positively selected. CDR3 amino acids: CASSRDVSSSYEQYF. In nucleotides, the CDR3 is TGTGCCAGCAGTCGGGACGTTTCCAGCTCCTACGAGCAGTACTTC.